This T cell receptor beta chain was sequenced in a study of control samples from healthy donors and cancer patients. V was shortened by 7 bases and J by 6 bases, with 15 bases between the two germline ends. CDR3 length: 13 amino acids. The V gene's germline CDR1 is MDHEN and CDR2 SYDVKM. This clone was counted once. TCRdb's table, derived via immunoSEQ multiplex PCR, lists solely in-frame clones and lacks some. This repertoire shows some 130,000 clones, about 93% found once; its top ten account for 1.5% to 2%. This chain joins TRBV28 and TRBJ1-2; tentatively, D is TRBD1 (5 bases). The sample taken for sequencing was PBMCs. This sequence originates from a man aged 45-65 years with head and neck cancer. The CDR3 region has the DNA TGTGCCAGCACCAATTTGGGGCCCCATGGCTACACCTTC. Amino acid sequence: CASTNLGPHGYTF.